This TCR beta chain was profiled in a study of T cell repertoires in cytomegalovirus infection. Across the whole study: HLA-B-restricted CMV epitopes that are well studied, plus recently identified HLA-C-restricted ones, were used by the study.

TCRdb itself ran the reads through MiXCR, one entry per CDR3 protein. The top ten clones hold roughly 13% of a sample with 650,000 to 850,000 distinct CDR3 sequences, 25% to 30% of them seen once. There are a few counts of this clonotype. The antigen is undetermined. Trimming cost V 7 bases and J 7 bases; bases outside gene matches: 4. CDR3 length: 12 amino acids. Per germline, CDR1 SGHTA and CDR2 FQGNSA. Study results and caveats: Carriers of CMV plus the relevant HLA were identified by cumulative public TCR beta family frequency.

The origin of this receptor is a human donor in good health (CMV status not recorded). Some clones in this sample may be carry-over from other donors' samples. The chain has TRBV7-2 and TRBJ1-2; 9 bases line up with TRBD1. The sequencing here drew on cultured CD8+ T cells from PBMCs, taken from culture after CMV antigen stimulation. The CDR3 here is CASIRQGGGYTF. For the CDR3, the DNA is TGTGCCAGCATCCGACAGGGGGGTGGCTACACCTTC.